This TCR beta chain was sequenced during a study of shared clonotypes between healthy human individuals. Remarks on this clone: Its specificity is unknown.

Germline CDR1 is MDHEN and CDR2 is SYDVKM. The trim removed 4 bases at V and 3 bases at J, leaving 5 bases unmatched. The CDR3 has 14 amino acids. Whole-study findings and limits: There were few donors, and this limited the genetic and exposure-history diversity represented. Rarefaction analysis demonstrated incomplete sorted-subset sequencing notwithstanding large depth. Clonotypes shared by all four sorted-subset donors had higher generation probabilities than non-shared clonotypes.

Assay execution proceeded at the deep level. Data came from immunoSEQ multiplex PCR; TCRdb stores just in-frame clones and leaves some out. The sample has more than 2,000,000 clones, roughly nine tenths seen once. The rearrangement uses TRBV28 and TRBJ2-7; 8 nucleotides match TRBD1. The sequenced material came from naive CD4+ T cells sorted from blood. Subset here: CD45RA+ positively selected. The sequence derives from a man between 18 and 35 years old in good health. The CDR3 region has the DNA TGTGCCAGCAGTTCAGGGGGCTTACTCTACGAGCAGTACTTC. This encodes CASSSGGLLYEQYF.